A selection of T cell receptor beta chains follows, all from one sample in a study of OX40 agonist ivuxolimab in advanced cancers. Sequenced by immunoSEQ multiplex PCR; TCRdb stores in-frame clones only, minus some. The table records about 79,000 clones, approximately 84% of them present only once. Sequenced material: CD4+ or CD8+ T cells sorted from blood, taken in a trial of the OX40 agonist ivuxolimab. These receptors came from an adult with an advanced solid tumor such as melanoma, head and neck, liver or kidney cancer. Each CDR3 is given with its conserved first and last residue. The order of the fields is D gene, V gene, J gene, clone size, CDR3 protein, CDR3 DNA. D genes are given only for firm matches. Clone sizes are given selectively: once, few, many, or a class where the clone is expanded.

D: TRBD1; V: TRBV9; J: TRBJ2-7; size: -; CDR3: CASSVGGTGGAEQYF; DNA: TGTGCCAGCAGCGTAGGGGGGACAGGGGGCGCCGAGCAGTACTTC
D: -; V: TRBV21-1; J: TRBJ2-6; size: -; CDR3: CASSKVTGNGSGANVLTF; DNA: TGTGCCAGCAGCAAAGTAACAGGAAATGGGTCTGGGGCCAACGTCCTGACTTTC
D: TRBD2; V: TRBV10-3; J: TRBJ2-1; size: -; CDR3: CAISAAGVQFF; DNA: TGTGCCATCAGTGCAGCGGGAGTACAGTTCTTC
D: TRBD1; V: TRBV30; J: TRBJ1-4; size: many; CDR3: CAWSFGQVREKLFF; DNA: TGTGCCTGGAGTTTCGGACAGGTTAGAGAAAAACTGTTTTTT
D: -; V: TRBV7-2; J: TRBJ2-5; size: few; CDR3: CAVRRARETQYF; DNA: TGTGCCGTCCGCCGGGCGCGGGAGACCCAGTACTTC
D: TRBD1; V: TRBV18; J: TRBJ1-3; size: once; CDR3: CASSPAGTAGNTIYF; DNA: TGTGCCAGCTCACCCGCAGGGACAGCTGGAAACACCATATATTTT
D: -; V: TRBV12-5; J: TRBJ2-4; size: -; CDR3: CASGAGALGIQYF; DNA: TGTGCTAGTGGCGCCGGAGCCTTGGGCATTCAGTACTTC
D: -; V: TRBV20-1; J: TRBJ1-2; size: -; CDR3: CSASPNYGYTF; DNA: TGCAGTGCTAGTCCTAACTATGGCTACACCTTC
D: -; V: TRBV9; J: TRBJ1-6; size: -; CDR3: CASSVGLQGNNSPLHF; DNA: TGTGCCAGCAGCGTCGGCTTACAGGGAAATAATTCACCCCTCCACTTT
D: TRBD1; V: TRBV7-3; J: TRBJ2-2; size: -; CDR3: CASSFSTGGTGELFF; DNA: TGTGCCAGCAGCTTCTCGACAGGGGGCACCGGGGAGCTGTTTTTT
D: -; V: TRBV5-5; J: TRBJ1-2; size: few; CDR3: CASSFREGYTF; DNA: TGTGCCAGCAGCTTCCGGGAGGGCTACACCTTC
D: TRBD1; V: TRBV7-8; J: TRBJ2-7; size: few; CDR3: CASSVTPGTGQTYEQYF; DNA: TGTGCCAGCAGCGTAACCCCCGGGACAGGGCAAACCTACGAGCAGTACTTC
D: -; V: TRBV9; J: TRBJ2-7; size: -; CDR3: CASSVGQGGTYEQYF; DNA: TGTGCCAGCAGCGTTGGACAGGGAGGGACCTACGAGCAGTACTTC
D: -; V: TRBV5-6; J: TRBJ1-2; size: -; CDR3: CASSPPPGEPSNLGYTF; DNA: TGTGCCAGCAGCCCCCCTCCGGGAGAACCCTCGAACTTAGGCTACACCTTC
D: -; V: TRBV7-9; J: TRBJ2-5; size: -; CDR3: CASSLSGRTQETQYF; DNA: TGTGCCAGCAGCTTATCAGGCAGAACCCAAGAGACCCAGTACTTC
D: TRBD1; V: TRBV25-1; J: TRBJ2-7; size: -; CDR3: CASRGRTGDSSYEQYF; DNA: TGTGCCAGCAGGGGGAGGACAGGGGATTCATCCTACGAGCAGTACTTC
D: -; V: TRBV30; J: TRBJ1-4; size: -; CDR3: CAWSVLATEKLFF; DNA: TGTGCCTGGAGTGTACTAGCCACCGAAAAACTGTTTTTT
D: TRBD2; V: TRBV7-2; J: TRBJ2-1; size: -; CDR3: CASSSSSGFYNEQFF; DNA: TGTGCCAGCAGCTCCTCTAGCGGATTCTACAATGAGCAGTTCTTC
D: -; V: TRBV6-1; J: TRBJ2-5; size: -; CDR3: CASGRTETQYF; DNA: TGTGCCAGCGGGCGGACGGAGACCCAGTACTTC
D: -; V: TRBV23-1; J: TRBJ1-5; size: -; CDR3: CASSQSPRARGNQPQHF; DNA: TGCGCCAGCAGTCAATCGCCCAGGGCCCGGGGGAATCAGCCCCAGCATTTT
D: -; V: TRBV5-1; J: TRBJ2-1; size: -; CDR3: CASSANNEQFF; DNA: TGCGCCAGCAGCGCAAACAACGAGCAGTTCTTC